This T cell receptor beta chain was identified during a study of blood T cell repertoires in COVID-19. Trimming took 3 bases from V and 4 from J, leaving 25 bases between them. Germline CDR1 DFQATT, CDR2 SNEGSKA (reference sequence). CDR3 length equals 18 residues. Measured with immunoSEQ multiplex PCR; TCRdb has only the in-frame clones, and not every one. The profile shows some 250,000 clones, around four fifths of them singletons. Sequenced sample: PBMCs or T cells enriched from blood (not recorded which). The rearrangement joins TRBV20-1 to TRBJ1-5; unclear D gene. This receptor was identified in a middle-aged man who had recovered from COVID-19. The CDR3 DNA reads TGCAGTGCTAGTAGAAGCGCGATCGGGATGGGGAGAAATCAGCCCCAGCATTTT. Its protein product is CSASRSAIGMGRNQPQHF.